The source of this TCR beta chain is a study of beta chain features in type 1 diabetes. Study-wide results and limits: In all four CD4+ subsets, TCRB CDR3 length was significantly, moderately reduced in type 1 diabetes.

To note about this clone: What it binds is unknown.

Germline V gene lookup returns CDR1 SEHNR and CDR2 FQNEAQ (reference sequence). The CDR3 runs 14 residues. Germline trimming cut 5 bases from V and 8 bases from J; bases unmatched to any gene: 9. What was sequenced were expressed TCRB transcripts, since all of the isolated RNA had been reverse transcribed. The assay was immunoSEQ multiplex PCR, and TCRdb's table has in-frame clones only and misses some. The sample carries around 240,000 clones, approximately 16% recorded once. The sequence came from a man aged 25-45 years with type 1 diabetes. The gene calls are TRBV7-9 and TRBJ2-1; the match to TRBD1 covers 7 bases. Specimen: naive CD4+ T cells from blood. The DNA for the CDR3 is TGTGCCAGCAGCCTTGCTTCGGGGACAGATGAGCAGTTCTTC. Its protein is CASSLASGTDEQFF.